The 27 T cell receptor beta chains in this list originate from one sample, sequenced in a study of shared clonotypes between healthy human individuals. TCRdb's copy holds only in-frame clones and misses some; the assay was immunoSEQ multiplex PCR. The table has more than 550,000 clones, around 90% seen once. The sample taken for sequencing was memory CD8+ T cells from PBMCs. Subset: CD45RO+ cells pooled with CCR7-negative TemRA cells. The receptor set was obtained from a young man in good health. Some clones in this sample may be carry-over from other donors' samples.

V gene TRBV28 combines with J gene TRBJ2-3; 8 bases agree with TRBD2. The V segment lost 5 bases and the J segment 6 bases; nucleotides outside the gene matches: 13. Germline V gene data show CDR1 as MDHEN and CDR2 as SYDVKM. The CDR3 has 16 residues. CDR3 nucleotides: TGTGCCAGCAGTCTCATAGCGGGACTTGTGTTGGATACGCAGTATTTT. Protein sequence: CASSLIAGLVLDTQYF.

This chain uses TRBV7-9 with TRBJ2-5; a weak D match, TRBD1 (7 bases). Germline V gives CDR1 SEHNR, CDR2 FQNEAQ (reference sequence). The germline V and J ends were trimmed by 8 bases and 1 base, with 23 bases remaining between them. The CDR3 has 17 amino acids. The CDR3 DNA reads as TGTGCCAGCGCCGCCGGGAGAATAGGGGGCTTCCAAGAGACCCAGTACTTC. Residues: CASAAGRIGGFQETQYF.

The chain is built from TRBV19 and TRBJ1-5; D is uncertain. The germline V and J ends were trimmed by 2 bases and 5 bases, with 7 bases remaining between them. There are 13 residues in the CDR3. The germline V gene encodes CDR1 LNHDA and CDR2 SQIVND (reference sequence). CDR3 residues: CASSIFGDQPQHF. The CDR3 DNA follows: TGTGCCAGTAGTATATTCGGGGATCAGCCCCAGCATTTT.

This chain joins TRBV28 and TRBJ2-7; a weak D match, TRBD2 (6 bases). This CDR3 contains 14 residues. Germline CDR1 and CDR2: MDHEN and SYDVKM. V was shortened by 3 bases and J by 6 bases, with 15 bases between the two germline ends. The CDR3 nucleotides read TGTGCCAGCAGTTTCCGCGGGGTTGCTCCCGAGCAGTACTTC. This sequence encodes CASSFRGVAPEQYF.

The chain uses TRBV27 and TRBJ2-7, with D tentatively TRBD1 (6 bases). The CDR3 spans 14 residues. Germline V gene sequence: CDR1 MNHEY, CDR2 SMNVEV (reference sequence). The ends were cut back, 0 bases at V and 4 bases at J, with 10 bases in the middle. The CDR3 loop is CASSLSDRWYEQYF. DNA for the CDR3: TGTGCCAGCAGTTTATCCGACAGGTGGTACGAGCAGTACTTC.

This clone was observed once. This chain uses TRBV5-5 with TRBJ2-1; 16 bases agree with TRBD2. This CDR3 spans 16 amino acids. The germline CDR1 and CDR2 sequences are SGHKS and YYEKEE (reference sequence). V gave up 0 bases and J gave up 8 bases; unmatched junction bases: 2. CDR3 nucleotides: TGTGCCAGCAGCTTGGCGGGACTAGCGGGAGGGGATGAGCAGTTCTTC. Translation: CASSLAGLAGGDEQFF.

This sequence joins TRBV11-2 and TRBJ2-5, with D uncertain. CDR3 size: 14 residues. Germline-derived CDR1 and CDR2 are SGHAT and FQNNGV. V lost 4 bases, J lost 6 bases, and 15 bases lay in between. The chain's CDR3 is CASSSPMWAKTQYF. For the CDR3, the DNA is TGTGCCAGCAGCTCCCCCATGTGGGCGAAGACCCAGTACTTC.

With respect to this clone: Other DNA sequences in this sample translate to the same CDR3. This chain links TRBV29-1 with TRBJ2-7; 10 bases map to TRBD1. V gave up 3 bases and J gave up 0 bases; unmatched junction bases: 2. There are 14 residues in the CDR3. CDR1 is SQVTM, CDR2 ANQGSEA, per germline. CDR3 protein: CSVEGTGDSYEQYF. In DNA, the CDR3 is TGCAGCGTTGAGGGGACAGGGGACTCCTACGAGCAGTACTTC.

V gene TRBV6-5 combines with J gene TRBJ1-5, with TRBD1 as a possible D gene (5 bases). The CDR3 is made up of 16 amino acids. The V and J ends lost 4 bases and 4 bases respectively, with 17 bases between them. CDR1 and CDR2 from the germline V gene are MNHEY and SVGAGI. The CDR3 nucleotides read TGTGCCAGCAGTTTACCCTCGTTTCAGGGTAATCAGCCCCAGCATTTT. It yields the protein CASSLPSFQGNQPQHF.

The CDR3 region is CASSSDLGPLGELFF. Here the CDR3 DNA reads TGTGCCAGCAGCTCAGACTTGGGCCCCCTTGGGGAGCTGTTTTTT. This sequence joins TRBV7-9 and TRBJ2-2; D uncertain. This CDR3 is 15 amino acids long. The V gene lost 4 bases and the J gene lost 8 bases, with 17 bases spanning the gap. The germline gives CDR1 SEHNR, CDR2 FQNEAQ (reference sequence).

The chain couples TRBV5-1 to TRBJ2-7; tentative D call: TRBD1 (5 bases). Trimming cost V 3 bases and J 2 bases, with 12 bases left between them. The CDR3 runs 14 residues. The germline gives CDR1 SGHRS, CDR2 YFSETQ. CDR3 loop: CASSWGREAYEQYF. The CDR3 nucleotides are TGCGCCAGCAGCTGGGGCAGAGAGGCCTACGAGCAGTACTTC.

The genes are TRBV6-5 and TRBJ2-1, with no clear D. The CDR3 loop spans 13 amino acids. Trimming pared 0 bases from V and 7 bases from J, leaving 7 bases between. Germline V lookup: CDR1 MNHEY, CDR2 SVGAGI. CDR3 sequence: CASSYSVQNEQFF. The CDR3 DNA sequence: TGTGCCAGCAGTTACTCGGTCCAGAATGAGCAGTTCTTC.

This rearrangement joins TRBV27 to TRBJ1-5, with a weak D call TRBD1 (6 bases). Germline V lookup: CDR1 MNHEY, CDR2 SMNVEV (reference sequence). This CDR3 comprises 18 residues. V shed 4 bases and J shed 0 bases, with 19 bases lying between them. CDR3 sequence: CASSSRDTALNSNQPQHF. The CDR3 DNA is TGTGCCAGCAGTTCTAGGGACACGGCATTGAATAGCAATCAGCCCCAGCATTTT.

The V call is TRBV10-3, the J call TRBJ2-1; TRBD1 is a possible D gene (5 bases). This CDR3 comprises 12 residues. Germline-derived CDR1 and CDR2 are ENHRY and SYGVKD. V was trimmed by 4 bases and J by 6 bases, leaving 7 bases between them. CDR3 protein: CAISGDSNEQFF. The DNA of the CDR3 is TGTGCCATCAGTGGAGACAGCAATGAGCAGTTCTTC.

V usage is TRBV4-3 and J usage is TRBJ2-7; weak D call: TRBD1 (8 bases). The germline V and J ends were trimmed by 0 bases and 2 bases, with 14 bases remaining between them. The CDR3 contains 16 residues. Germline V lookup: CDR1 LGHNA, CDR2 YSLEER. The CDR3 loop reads CASSQDDRGGAYEQYF. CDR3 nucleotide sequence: TGCGCCAGCAGCCAAGACGACAGGGGAGGGGCCTACGAGCAGTACTTC.

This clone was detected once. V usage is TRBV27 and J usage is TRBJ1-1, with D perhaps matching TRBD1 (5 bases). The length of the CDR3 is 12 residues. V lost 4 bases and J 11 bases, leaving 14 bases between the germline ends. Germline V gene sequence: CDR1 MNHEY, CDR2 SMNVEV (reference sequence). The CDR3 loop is CASSSIGAGAFF. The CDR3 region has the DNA TGTGCCAGCAGTTCTATCGGTGCAGGGGCTTTCTTT.

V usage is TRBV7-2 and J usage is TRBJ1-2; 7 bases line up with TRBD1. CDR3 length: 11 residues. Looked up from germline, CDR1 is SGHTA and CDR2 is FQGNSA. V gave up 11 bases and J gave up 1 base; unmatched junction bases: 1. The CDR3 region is CAAGGNYGYTF. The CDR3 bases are TGTGCCGCAGGGGGTAACTATGGCTACACCTTC.

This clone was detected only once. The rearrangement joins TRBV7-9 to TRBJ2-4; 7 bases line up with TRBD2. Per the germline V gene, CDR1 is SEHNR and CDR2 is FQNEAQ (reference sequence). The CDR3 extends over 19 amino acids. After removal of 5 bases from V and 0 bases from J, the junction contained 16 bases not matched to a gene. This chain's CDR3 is CASSPIQGGAALAKNIQYF. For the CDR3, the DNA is TGTGCCAGCAGCCCCATCCAGGGAGGGGCTGCACTAGCCAAAAACATTCAGTACTTC.

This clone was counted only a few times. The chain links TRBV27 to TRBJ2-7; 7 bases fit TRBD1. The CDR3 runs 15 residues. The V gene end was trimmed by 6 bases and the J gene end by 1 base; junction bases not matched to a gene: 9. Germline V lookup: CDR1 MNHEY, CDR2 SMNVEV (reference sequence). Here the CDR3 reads CASRNTGDPSYEQYF. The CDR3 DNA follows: TGTGCCAGCAGGAATACAGGGGATCCGTCCTACGAGCAGTACTTC.

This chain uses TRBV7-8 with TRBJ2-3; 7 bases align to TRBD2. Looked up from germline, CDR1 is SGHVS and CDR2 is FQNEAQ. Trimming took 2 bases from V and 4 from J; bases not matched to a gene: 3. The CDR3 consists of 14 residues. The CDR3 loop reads CASSLSRGADTQYF. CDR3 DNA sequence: TGTGCCAGCAGCTTATCTCGGGGGGCAGATACGCAGTATTTT.

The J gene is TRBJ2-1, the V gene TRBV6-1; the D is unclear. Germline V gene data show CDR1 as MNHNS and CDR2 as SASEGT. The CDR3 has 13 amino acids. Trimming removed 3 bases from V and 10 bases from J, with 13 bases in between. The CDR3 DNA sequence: TGTGCCAGCAGTGAGTTGGTAGTTCCCGAGCAGTTCTTC. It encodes CASSELVVPEQFF.

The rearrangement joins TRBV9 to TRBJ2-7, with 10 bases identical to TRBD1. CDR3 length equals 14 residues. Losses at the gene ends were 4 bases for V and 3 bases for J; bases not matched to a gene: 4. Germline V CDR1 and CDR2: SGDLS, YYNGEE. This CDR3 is CASSRTGGVYEQYF. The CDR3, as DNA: TGTGCCAGCAGCCGGACAGGGGGAGTCTACGAGCAGTACTTC.

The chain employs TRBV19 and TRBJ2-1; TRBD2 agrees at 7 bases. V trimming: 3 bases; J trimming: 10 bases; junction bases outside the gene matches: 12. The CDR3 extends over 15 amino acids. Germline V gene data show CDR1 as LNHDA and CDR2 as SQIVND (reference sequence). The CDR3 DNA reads TGTGCCAGTAGTATGGGCGGGAGATCCTCCCACGAGCAGTTCTTC. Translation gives CASSMGGRSSHEQFF.

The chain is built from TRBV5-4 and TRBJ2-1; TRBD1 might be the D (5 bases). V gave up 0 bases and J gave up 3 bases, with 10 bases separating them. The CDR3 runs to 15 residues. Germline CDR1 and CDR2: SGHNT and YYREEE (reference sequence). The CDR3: CASSLEGAHYNEQFF. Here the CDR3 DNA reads TGTGCCAGCAGCTTGGAAGGGGCCCACTACAATGAGCAGTTCTTC.

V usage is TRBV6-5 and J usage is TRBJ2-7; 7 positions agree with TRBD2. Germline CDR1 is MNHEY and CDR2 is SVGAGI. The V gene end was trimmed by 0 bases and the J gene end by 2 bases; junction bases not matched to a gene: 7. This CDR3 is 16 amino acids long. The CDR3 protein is CASSYSTGRVAYEQYF. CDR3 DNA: TGTGCCAGCAGTTACTCTACGGGGAGGGTCGCCTACGAGCAGTACTTC.

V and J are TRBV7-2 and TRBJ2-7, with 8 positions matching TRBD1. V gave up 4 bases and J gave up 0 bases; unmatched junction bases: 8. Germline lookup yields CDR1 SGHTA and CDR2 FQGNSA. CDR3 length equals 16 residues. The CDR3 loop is CASSSRQGLSSYEQYF. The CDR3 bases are TGTGCCAGCAGCTCTCGACAGGGGTTGAGCTCCTACGAGCAGTACTTC.

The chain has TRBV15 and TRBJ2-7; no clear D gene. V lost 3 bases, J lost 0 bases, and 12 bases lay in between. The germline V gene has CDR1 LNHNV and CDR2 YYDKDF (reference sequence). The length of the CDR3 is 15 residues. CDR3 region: CATSSWTSDSYEQYF. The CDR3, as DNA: TGTGCCACCAGCAGCTGGACGTCCGACTCCTACGAGCAGTACTTC.